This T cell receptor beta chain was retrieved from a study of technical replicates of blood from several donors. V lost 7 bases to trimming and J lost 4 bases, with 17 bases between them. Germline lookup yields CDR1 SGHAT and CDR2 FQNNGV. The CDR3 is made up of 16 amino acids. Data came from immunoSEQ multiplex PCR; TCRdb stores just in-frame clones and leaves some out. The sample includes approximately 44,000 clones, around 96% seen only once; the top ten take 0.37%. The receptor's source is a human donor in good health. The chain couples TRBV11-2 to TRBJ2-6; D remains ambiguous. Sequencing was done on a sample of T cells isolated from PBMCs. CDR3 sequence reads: CASTQFSSGGANVLTF. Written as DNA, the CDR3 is TGTGCCAGCACCCAATTTTCGTCTGGCGGGGCCAACGTCCTGACTTTC.